This TCR beta chain was recovered during a study of control samples from healthy donors and cancer patients. Germline V gene lookup returns CDR1 SGHDT and CDR2 YYEEEE. V was pared by 0 bases and J by 2 bases, with 7 bases of the junction left unmatched. The CDR3 contains 17 residues. Some clones are missing from TCRdb's copy, which holds only in-frame ones; the method was immunoSEQ multiplex PCR. The table lists over 150,000 clones, approximately 94% of them singletons. The rearrangement joins TRBV5-6 to TRBJ1-3; 8 nucleotides agree with TRBD1. Sequenced material: PBMCs. This clonotype originated in a man in his fifties or sixties with colorectal cancer. CDR3 bases: TGTGCCAGCAGCTTGGGTCACAGGGGGTTCCCTGGAAACACCATATATTTT. Residues: CASSLGHRGFPGNTIYF.